These 13 T cell receptor beta chains share one sample of origin, sequenced in a study of CD8 T cells in Susac syndrome. Random hexamers served to reverse transcribe roughly 0.5 to 1 ug RNA. TCRdb fed the immunoSEQ multiplex PCR reads into MiXCR, producing one record per CDR3 protein. The data hold 160,000 or so distinct CDR3 sequences, with roughly 94% observed a single time. What was sequenced was CD8+ T cells from PBMCs. The receptors derive from a human donor with multiple sclerosis.

The V gene is TRBV7-8, the J gene TRBJ2-1; 10 bases agree with TRBD2. Germline V lookup: CDR1 SGHVS, CDR2 FQNEAQ. There are 15 residues in the CDR3. V lost 5 bases to trimming and J lost 3 bases; unmatched junction nucleotides: 4. CDR3 protein: CASSVTSGHYNEQFF. The CDR3 DNA reads as TGTGCCAGCAGCGTGACTAGCGGGCACTACAATGAGCAGTTCTTC.

The chain's CDR3 is CASSMGLGPQDTEAFF. The DNA for the CDR3 is TGCGCCAGCAGTATGGGTTTGGGGCCCCAGGACACTGAAGCTTTCTTT. This chain uses TRBV5-1 with TRBJ1-1, with D possibly matching TRBD1 (5 bases). V lost 5 bases and J 3 bases, leaving 20 bases between the germline ends. This CDR3 has 16 amino acids. The germline gives CDR1 SGHRS, CDR2 YFSETQ.

V and J are TRBV20-1 and TRBJ1-2; D might be TRBD1 (5 bases). The CDR3 is made up of 13 amino acids. Germline-derived CDR1 and CDR2 are DFQATT and SNEGSKA (reference sequence). V shed 6 bases and J shed 8 bases, with 19 bases lying between them. The CDR3 here is CSALQGRPIGYTF. The DNA of the CDR3 is TGCAGTGCCCTCCAGGGCCGACCTATAGGCTACACCTTC.

A few counts support this clonotype. V and J are TRBV19 and TRBJ1-1; no firm D call. Germline V gives CDR1 LNHDA, CDR2 SQIVND (reference sequence). Trimming took off 5 bases at V and 1 base at J, with 8 bases between the two ends. This CDR3 has 13 residues. This CDR3 reads CASSFSANTEAFF. CDR3 nucleotide sequence: TGTGCCAGTAGTTTTTCAGCGAACACTGAAGCTTTCTTT. The full variable domain, with the rest looked up from reference TRBV19 and TRBJ1-1, is DGGITQSPKYLFRKEGQNVTLSCEQNLNHDAMYWYRQDPGQGLRLIYYSQIVNDFQKGDIAEGYSVSREKKESFPLTVTSAQKNPTAFYLCASSFSANTEAFFGQGTRLTVV.

This chain links TRBV7-8 with TRBJ1-5; 9 positions match TRBD1. Germline V CDR1 and CDR2: SGHVS, FQNEAQ. V shed 6 bases and J 6 bases; nucleotides not matched to a gene: 9. The CDR3 runs 15 residues. DNA for the CDR3: TGTGCCAGCAGTTCACACAGGGGGCAAGGTCAGCCCCAGCATTTT. The encoded protein is CASSSHRGQGQPQHF.

A few counts support this clonotype. The CDR3 region is CASSLRGNEQFF. The CDR3 DNA sequence: TGTGCCAGCAGCCTTCGGGGGAATGAGCAGTTCTTC. The chain combines TRBV7-2 with TRBJ2-1; TRBD2 is a possible D gene (6 bases). Germline V gives CDR1 SGHTA, CDR2 FQGNSA. Trimming removed 5 bases at V and 7 bases at J, with 9 bases between. CDR3 length equals 12 residues.

This clonotype was found a few times. The rearrangement uses TRBV18 and TRBJ2-1; TRBD2 aligns across 12 bases. Germline V gives CDR1 KGHSH, CDR2 LQKENI. Trimming at V came to 3 bases and at J to 6 bases, leaving 3 bases not matched to a gene. CDR3 length equals 15 residues. The CDR3 bases are TGTGCCAGCTCACCGGGACTAGCGGGTTCCAATGAGCAGTTCTTC. It is translated as CASSPGLAGSNEQFF.

The J gene is TRBJ2-7, the V gene TRBV13; 8 bases map to TRBD1. J gave up 4 bases and V 5 bases, and 10 bases lay outside the gene matches. The CDR3 contains 15 residues. Per the germline V gene, CDR1 is PRHDT and CDR2 is FYEKMQ (reference sequence). The CDR3 protein is CASSPRRTGLYEQYF. In DNA form, the CDR3 reads TGTGCCAGCAGCCCCCGGAGGACAGGGCTATACGAGCAGTACTTC.

CDR3 in DNA: TGCAGCGTTTCGGGGGAGACGAGCAATCAGCCCCAGCATTTT. Its protein product is CSVSGETSNQPQHF. The chain recombines TRBV29-1 with TRBJ1-5; tentative D call: TRBD1 (5 bases). The CDR3 is made up of 14 amino acids. V shed 5 bases and J shed 1 base, with 12 bases lying between them. Germline CDR1 and CDR2: SQVTM and ANQGSEA.

The chain is built from TRBV29-1 and TRBJ2-1; no definite D call. V lost 2 bases to trimming and J lost 1 base, with 0 bases between them. The CDR3 is 11 residues long. Germline lookup yields CDR1 SQVTM and CDR2 ANQGSEA. The CDR3 DNA reads TGCAGCGTTGAATCCTACAATGAGCAGTTCTTC. Its translation: CSVESYNEQFF.

J is TRBJ2-1 and V is TRBV27; D not certain. In germline, CDR1 is MNHEY, CDR2 SMNVEV (reference sequence). The V end lost 5 bases, the J end lost 4 bases, and 6 bases lay between the germline ends. The CDR3 is 12 residues long. CDR3 region: CASSPAYNEQFF. CDR3 in DNA: TGTGCCAGCAGTCCGGCGTACAATGAGCAGTTCTTC.

The chain combines TRBV13 with TRBJ2-5; 8 positions agree with TRBD1. Trimming removed 0 bases from V and 5 bases from J; junction bases left unmatched: 2. The germline V gene encodes CDR1 PRHDT and CDR2 FYEKMQ (reference sequence). The CDR3 length is 14 residues. CDR3 DNA sequence: TGTGCCAGCAGCTTAGGGACAGGGGAGGAGACCCAGTACTTC. Amino acid sequence: CASSLGTGEETQYF. The full variable domain, in which reference TRBV13 and TRBJ2-5 provide the parts outside the CDR3, is AAGVIQSPRHLIKEKRETATLKCYPIPRHDTVYWYQQGPGQDPQFLISFYEKMQSDKGSIPDRFSAQQFSDYHSELNMSSLELGDSALYFCASSLGTGEETQYFGPGTRLLVL.

The J gene is TRBJ2-7, the V gene TRBV27; TRBD1 or TRBD2 may be the D gene (5 bases each). The CDR3 extends over 14 amino acids. CDR1 MNHEY and CDR2 SMNVEV come from the germline V gene (reference sequence). The V gene lost 7 bases and the J gene lost 7 bases, with 20 bases spanning the gap. The chain's CDR3 is CASTPSGAPGEQYF. CDR3 bases: TGTGCCAGCACCCCTTCTGGGGCGCCGGGGGAGCAGTACTTC.